Listed here are 31 T cell receptor beta chains from one sample, sequenced in a study of T cells in Graves' hyperthyroidism and ophthalmopathy (dated by TCRdb to about 2019). To prepare the library, multiplex PCR was applied. The data were produced on an Illumina HiSeq 2000. The TCR beta CDR3 regions were amplified from RNA transcripts. A first-round RT-PCR of the TCR CDR3 used the HTBI primer set with the Qiagen OneStep RT-PCR kit. TCRdb redid the processing of the public reads, applying fastp at Q25 and MiXCR, and retained in-frame beta chains. Rows with a matching CDR3 protein are joined into one entry that keeps the most common DNA and genes. For this sample the table gives 350,000 or so distinct CDR3 sequences, of which less than 20% were detected only once. In total, the top ten clones hold 15% to 18% of the sample. What was sequenced was blood. These receptors were collected from a woman between 40 and 50 years old with Graves' ophthalmopathy.

The table lists this clonotype with many counts. A much larger clone lies a single base off, so this may be a read error. V and J are TRBV20-1 and TRBJ1-6; no clear D. Germline values: CDR1 DFQATT, CDR2 SNEGSKA (reference sequence). This CDR3 is 14 amino acids long. Trimming took off 1 base at V and 11 bases at J, with 15 bases between the two ends. Written as DNA, the CDR3 is TGCAGTGCTAGAGCGCCGGGAGGAAGGGCACCCCTCCACTTT. This encodes CSARAPGGRAPLHF.

This clonotype was detected ten times or more. This chain uses TRBV29-1 with TRBJ2-7, with D unresolved. Germline V gene lookup returns CDR1 SQVTM and CDR2 ANQGSEA. The length of the CDR3 is 10 residues. V dropped 5 bases and J dropped 5 bases, with 7 bases sitting between them. In nucleotides, the CDR3 is TGCAGCGTTTTTACGGACGAGCAGTACTTC. Its translation: CSVFTDEQYF.

The table lists this clonotype with many counts. V gene TRBV19 combines with J gene TRBJ2-7, with a tentative D call TRBD2 (6 bases). This CDR3 comprises 15 residues. V dropped 6 bases and J dropped 1 base, with 16 bases sitting between them. Germline V gives CDR1 LNHDA, CDR2 SQIVND (reference sequence). CDR3 region: CASRAPGSLSYEQYF. CDR3 nucleotides: TGTGCCAGTAGGGCCCCCGGGAGTCTATCCTACGAGCAGTACTTC.

This clonotype was observed at least ten times. The rearrangement links TRBV20-1 to TRBJ2-7; 9 bases line up with TRBD2. The J segment lost 3 bases and the V segment lost 0 bases, leaving 12 bases of the junction unmatched. CDR1 is DFQATT and CDR2 is SNEGSKA in the germline V gene (reference sequence). The CDR3 runs to 17 residues. CDR3 bases: TGCAGTGCTAGAGACTTCGATGGGCTAGCGGGAAGCTACGAGCAGTACTTC. It translates to CSARDFDGLAGSYEQYF.

In its sample, this clonotype was seen many times. The chain couples TRBV12-3 or TRBV12-4 to TRBJ1-2, with D perhaps matching TRBD1 (6 bases). V dropped 1 base and J dropped 7 bases, with 13 bases sitting between them. The CDR3 runs 14 residues. Here the CDR3 DNA reads TGTGCCAGCAGTTTAGGGCACAGGGTCTCTGGCTACACCTTC. It specifies CASSLGHRVSGYTF.

About this clonotype itself: Being one base from a much bigger clone, this may be a read error. V is TRBV6-1 and J is TRBJ2-7; D remains ambiguous. The CDR3 totals 13 residues. Germline V gene data show CDR1 as MNHNS and CDR2 as SASEGT. The CDR3 DNA reads as TGTGCCAGCAGTCTCCGGTCCACCTACGGGCAGTACTTC. Translated, it gives CASSLRSTYGQYF.

This clonotype has a count of ten or more. The chain has TRBV28 and TRBJ2-2, with TRBD2 identical over 11 bases. CDR3 length equals 15 residues. V was clipped by 8 bases and J by 3 bases; unmatched bases: 5. Germline values: CDR1 MDHEN, CDR2 SYDVKM. CDR3 nucleotides: TGTGCCAGCTTAATAGCGGGAGGGGACACCGGGGAGCTGTTTTTT. It yields the protein CASLIAGGDTGELFF.

In its sample, this clonotype was seen many times. The chain carries TRBV6-5 and TRBJ1-2; D is uncertain. Trimming shortened V by 0 bases and J by 3 bases, and 8 bases separated the two germline ends. Germline V gives CDR1 MNHEY, CDR2 SVGAGI. The CDR3 contains 14 residues. The chain's CDR3 is CASSYSPGDYGYTF. The CDR3 DNA reads as TGTGCCAGCAGTTACTCGCCGGGAGACTATGGCTACACCTTC.

This clonotype was detected ten times or more. The gene calls are TRBV2 and TRBJ1-1; D possibly corresponds to TRBD1 (5 bases). The CDR3 contains 15 residues. Germline V gene lookup returns CDR1 SNHLY and CDR2 FYNNEI. V was shortened by 2 bases and J by 7 bases, with 17 bases between the two germline ends. The CDR3 bases are TGTGCCAGCAGTGAATCGTTGCGGCGCAGGGATGAAGCTTTCTTT. It specifies CASSESLRRRDEAFF.

This clonotype showed up many times. The CDR3 region is CATSDLPGVLNTEAFF. DNA for the CDR3: TGTGCCACCAGTGATTTGCCAGGGGTATTGAACACTGAAGCTTTCTTT. The chain combines TRBV24-1 with TRBJ1-1; D may be TRBD1 (6 bases). The germline V gene has CDR1 KGHDR and CDR2 SFDVKD. The CDR3 has 16 amino acids. The V and J ends lost 0 bases and 0 bases respectively, with 10 bases between them.

This clonotype was recorded at least ten times. The chain employs TRBV29-1 and TRBJ1-5; D perhaps matches TRBD1 (6 bases). Germline CDR1 SQVTM, CDR2 ANQGSEA. The CDR3 spans 13 residues. Trimming removed 7 bases from V and 4 bases from J, with 14 bases in between. The CDR3 here is CSACRGQNQPQHF. The CDR3 nucleotides are TGCAGCGCGTGCCGGGGACAAAATCAGCCCCAGCATTTT.

The rearrangement uses TRBV12-3 or TRBV12-4 and TRBJ1-5; D is unclear. There are 14 residues in the CDR3. Trimming pared 2 bases from V and 7 bases from J, leaving 12 bases between. The CDR3 sequence: CASSLSRRWQPQHF. For the CDR3, the DNA is TGTGCCAGCAGTTTATCAAGGAGGTGGCAGCCCCAGCATTTT.

The table lists this clonotype with many counts. The V gene is TRBV7-2, the J gene TRBJ2-5, with D perhaps matching TRBD1 (6 bases). The CDR3 has 17 residues. Germline CDR1 reads SGHTA; CDR2 reads FQGNSA. V was trimmed by 2 bases and J by 1 base, leaving 17 bases between them. The CDR3 sequence is CASSLYTLQGGQETQYF. The CDR3 DNA is TGTGCCAGCAGCTTATACACTCTACAGGGCGGCCAAGAGACCCAGTACTTC.

This clonotype showed up many times. The DNA of the CDR3 is TGTGCCAGCAGTCGGACAGGGGAAGGGGGCTACACCTTC. Translating gives CASSRTGEGGYTF. V gene TRBV6-5 combines with J gene TRBJ1-2, with 9 nucleotides matching TRBD1. The trim removed 5 bases at V and 8 bases at J, leaving 6 bases unmatched. This CDR3 contains 13 residues. CDR1 and CDR2 from the germline V gene are MNHEY and SVGAGI.

The gene calls are TRBV28 and TRBJ2-5, with 8 bases aligning to TRBD2. CDR3 size: 16 residues. CDR1 and CDR2 (germline): MDHEN, SYDVKM. Trimming at V came to 5 bases and at J to 7 bases, leaving 15 bases not matched to a gene. This CDR3 reads CASSPRGSGDYGTQYF. The CDR3 DNA sequence: TGTGCCAGCAGTCCCAGGGGTAGCGGGGACTACGGGACCCAGTACTTC. Full variable domain (missing parts from reference TRBV28 and TRBJ2-5): DVKVTQSSRYLVKRTGEKVFLECVQDMDHENMFWYRQDPGLGLRLIYFSYDVKMKEKGDIPEGYSVSREKKERFSLILESASTNQTSMYLCASSPRGSGDYGTQYFGPGTRLLVL.

This clonotype was picked up many times. The V call is TRBV28, the J call TRBJ2-2; D not resolved. V shed 6 bases and J shed 5 bases, with 10 bases lying between them. Germline assignment: CDR1 MDHEN and CDR2 SYDVKM. The CDR3 extends over 13 amino acids. CDR3 in DNA: TGTGCCAGCAGAGGTAGGCGAACCGGGGAGCTGTTTTTT. Its translation: CASRGRRTGELFF. Using reference TRBV28 and TRBJ2-2 for the parts outside the CDR3, the full variable domain is DVKVTQSSRYLVKRTGEKVFLECVQDMDHENMFWYRQDPGLGLRLIYFSYDVKMKEKGDIPEGYSVSREKKERFSLILESASTNQTSMYLCASRGRRTGELFFGEGSRLTVL.

This clonotype was observed many times. The V call is TRBV6-5, the J call TRBJ1-5; 7 bases map to TRBD1. V lost 11 bases and J lost 5; bases outside the gene matches: 9. The CDR3 extends over 13 amino acids. Germline CDR1 is MNHEY and CDR2 is SVGAGI. The CDR3: CASHRGRDQPQHF. The CDR3 DNA reads as TGTGCCTCCCACAGGGGTCGGGATCAGCCCCAGCATTTT.

Ten or more counts support this clonotype. The chain links TRBV11-1 to TRBJ1-1; 10 nucleotides agree with TRBD1. V lost 5 bases and J lost 8; bases outside the gene matches: 11. CDR1 is SGHAT and CDR2 is FQDESV in the germline V gene (reference sequence). The CDR3 loop spans 15 amino acids. As DNA, the CDR3 is TGTGCCAGCAGCCGTGGGACAGGGGCGCCCGGGGAAGCTTTCTTT. Translation: CASSRGTGAPGEAFF. Complete variable domain (other parts from reference TRBV11-1 and TRBJ1-1): EAEVAQSPRYKITEKSQAVAFWCDPISGHATLYWYRQILGQGPELLVQFQDESVVDDSQLPKDRFSAERLKGVDSTLKIQPAELGDSAMYLCASSRGTGAPGEAFFGQGTRLTVV.

This clonotype has just a few counts. This chain connects TRBV12-3 or TRBV12-4 to TRBJ2-5; 13 bases are shared with TRBD2. There are 17 residues in the CDR3. The J segment lost 5 bases and the V segment lost 5 bases, leaving 11 bases of the junction unmatched. This chain's CDR3 is CASSQTSGRAVGETQYF. The CDR3 nucleotides are TGTGCCAGCAGTCAAACTAGCGGGAGGGCCGTTGGGGAGACCCAGTACTTC.

This clonotype was seen at least ten times. The chain combines TRBV4-1 with TRBJ1-2; possible D gene TRBD1, 5 bases. Per germline, CDR1 MGHRA and CDR2 YSYEKL. V lost 0 bases and J lost 2, with 10 bases in between. CDR3 length: 15 amino acids. The CDR3 DNA sequence: TGCGCCAGCAGCCAAGACACCTGGGGGAACTATGGCTACACCTTC. It encodes CASSQDTWGNYGYTF.

This clonotype was seen ten or more times. The V gene is TRBV29-1, the J gene TRBJ2-7; 7 bases map to TRBD1. The CDR3 covers 14 residues. Germline V gene lookup returns CDR1 SQVTM and CDR2 ANQGSEA. J gave up 1 base and V 3 bases, and 6 bases lay outside the gene matches. CDR3 bases: TGCAGCGTTGAGGCCGGGACAGAGTCCTACGAGCAGTACTTC. Its protein product is CSVEAGTESYEQYF.

This clonotype was counted a few times. This chain joins TRBV28 and TRBJ2-7, with 10 positions matching TRBD1. Trimming cost V 6 bases and J 4 bases; bases outside gene matches: 9. The CDR3 covers 15 residues. Germline V gives CDR1 MDHEN, CDR2 SYDVKM. The DNA of the CDR3 is TGTGCCAGCAGCCGGCAGACAGGGGGCAGGTACGAGCAGTACTTC. The encoded protein is CASSRQTGGRYEQYF.

This clonotype came up many times. The chain couples TRBV27 to TRBJ2-3; D unresolved. The V gene's germline CDR1 is MNHEY and CDR2 SMNVEV (reference sequence). The V and J ends lost 5 bases and 0 bases respectively, with 15 bases between them. The CDR3 has 16 residues. DNA of the CDR3: TGTGCCAGCAGTCCCTTTGGGTTCTCTAGCACAGATACGCAGTATTTT. It yields the protein CASSPFGFSSTDTQYF.

This clonotype was observed many times. This sequence joins TRBV19 and TRBJ2-7; 10 positions match TRBD2. CDR1 LNHDA and CDR2 SQIVND come from the germline V gene (reference sequence). The CDR3 loop spans 15 amino acids. V lost 6 bases and J lost 2; bases outside the gene matches: 7. The CDR3 bases are TGTGCCAGTAGAGGAATAGCGGGAGGAGCCTACGAGCAGTACTTC. It encodes CASRGIAGGAYEQYF. Using reference TRBV19 and TRBJ2-7 for the parts outside the CDR3, the full variable domain is DGGITQSPKYLFRKEGQNVTLSCEQNLNHDAMYWYRQDPGQGLRLIYYSQIVNDFQKGDIAEGYSVSREKKESFPLTVTSAQKNPTAFYLCASRGIAGGAYEQYFGPGTRLTVT.

This clonotype was observed many times. The rearrangement joins TRBV7-9 to TRBJ2-7; D is unclear. The V gene lost 6 bases and the J gene lost 5 bases, with 14 bases spanning the gap. In germline, CDR1 is SEHNR, CDR2 FQNEAQ (reference sequence). The CDR3 is 13 residues long. DNA for the CDR3: TGTGCCAGCAGTTCCCCACCGCCCGACGAGCAGTACTTC. It translates to CASSSPPPDEQYF.

Ten or more counts support this clonotype. The rearrangement links TRBV12-3 or TRBV12-4 to TRBJ2-6, with TRBD2 as a possible D gene (6 bases). The CDR3 is 15 residues long. Trimming shortened V by 4 bases and J by 0 bases, and 7 bases separated the two germline ends. The CDR3 DNA is TGTGCCAGCAGTTCGGGGGACTCTGGGGCCAACGTCCTGACTTTC. This codes for CASSSGDSGANVLTF.

The rearrangement links TRBV19 to TRBJ2-4; 12 bases fit TRBD1. Germline lookup yields CDR1 LNHDA and CDR2 SQIVND (reference sequence). The CDR3 loop spans 17 amino acids. Unmatched junction bases numbered 6, after V lost 4 bases and J lost 2 bases. The CDR3 DNA reads as TGTGCCAGTAGTACAGGGGGACAGGGGGCTTCCAAAAACATTCAGTACTTC. Protein: CASSTGGQGASKNIQYF.

This clonotype was detected ten times or more. V is TRBV6-1 and J is TRBJ2-6; unclear D gene. Deletions cut 6 bases from V and 7 bases from J, with 10 bases between. The CDR3 covers 13 residues. In germline, CDR1 is MNHNS, CDR2 SASEGT. Here the CDR3 DNA reads TGTGCCAGCAGGGATGGTAGAGCCAACGTCCTGACTTTC. Its protein is CASRDGRANVLTF.

Notes on this clonotype: A much larger clone lies a single base off, so this may be a read error. DNA for the CDR3: TGTGCCAGCAGTACAAAACGGGACTGCGCCTACGAGCAGTACTTC. The encoded protein is CASSTKRDCAYEQYF. The rearrangement links TRBV12-3 or TRBV12-4 to TRBJ2-7; tentatively, D is TRBD2 (6 bases). The CDR3 spans 15 residues. Trimming removed 5 bases at V and 2 bases at J, with 16 bases between.

This clonotype was seen more than once but under ten times. The V call is TRBV3-1, the J call TRBJ1-1; TRBD1 is a possible D gene (6 bases). In germline, CDR1 is LGHDT, CDR2 YNNKEL (reference sequence). The CDR3 is made up of 17 amino acids. The V gene lost 0 bases and the J gene lost 4 bases, with 18 bases spanning the gap. The CDR3 spells CASSQEGNRWGATEAFF. CDR3 DNA sequence: TGTGCCAGCAGCCAAGAAGGAAACAGGTGGGGGGCCACTGAAGCTTTCTTT.

The chain has TRBV3-1 and TRBJ2-7; 9 bases line up with TRBD2. Unmatched junction bases numbered 12, after V lost 5 bases and J lost 4 bases. CDR1 is LGHDT, CDR2 YNNKEL, per germline (reference sequence). The CDR3 is made up of 16 amino acids. The DNA for the CDR3 is TGTGCCAGCAGCTGGGCATCCGGGACTAGCACTTACGAGCAGTACTTC. Translating gives CASSWASGTSTYEQYF.